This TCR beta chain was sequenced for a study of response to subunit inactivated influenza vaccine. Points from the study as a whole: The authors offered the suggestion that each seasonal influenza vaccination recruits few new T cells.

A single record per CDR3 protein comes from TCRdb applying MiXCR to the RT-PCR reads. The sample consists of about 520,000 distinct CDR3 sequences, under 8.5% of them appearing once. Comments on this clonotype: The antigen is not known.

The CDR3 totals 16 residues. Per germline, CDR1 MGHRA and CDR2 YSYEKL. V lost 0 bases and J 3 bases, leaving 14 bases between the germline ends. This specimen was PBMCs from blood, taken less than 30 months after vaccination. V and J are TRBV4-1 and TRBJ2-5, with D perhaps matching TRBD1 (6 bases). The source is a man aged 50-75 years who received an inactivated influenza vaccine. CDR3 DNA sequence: TGCGCCAGCAGCCAAGAGGGCAGGGACACCAAAGAGACCCAGTACTTC. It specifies CASSQEGRDTKETQYF.